The present T cell receptor (beta chain) was sequenced within a study of persistence of HIV-infected CD4 T cells. The CDR3 is 18 amino acids. Regarding this clone: Its target is unknown.

An overlapping HIV-1 Gag peptide pool stimulated these cells at about 1 ug/peptide/mL. CD40L-negative CD69-negative CD45RO-high memory CD4+ T cells were sorted as populations depleted of antigen-responding cells. Sequencing used immunoSEQ version 4 in survey mode. Assay: immunoSEQ multiplex PCR; the TCRdb copy retains only in-frame clones and omits some. The data hold tens of thousands of clones, with roughly four fifths observed a single time. This sequence was found in an adult woman with HIV who was CMV-seropositive. Sequencing was performed on CD4+ T cells sorted from PBMCs after roughly 18-hour stimulation, taken from a patient who received antiretroviral therapy. The V call is TRBV12-2, the J call TRBJ2-1; no check of the table's D call, TRBD2, against the DNA was made. TRBV12-2 has pseudogene status. The CDR3 DNA reads as TGTGCAAGTCGCTATACTAGCGGGGGGGCTGATGTCCATGATGAGCAGTTCTTC. Translation: CASRYTSGGADVHDEQFF.